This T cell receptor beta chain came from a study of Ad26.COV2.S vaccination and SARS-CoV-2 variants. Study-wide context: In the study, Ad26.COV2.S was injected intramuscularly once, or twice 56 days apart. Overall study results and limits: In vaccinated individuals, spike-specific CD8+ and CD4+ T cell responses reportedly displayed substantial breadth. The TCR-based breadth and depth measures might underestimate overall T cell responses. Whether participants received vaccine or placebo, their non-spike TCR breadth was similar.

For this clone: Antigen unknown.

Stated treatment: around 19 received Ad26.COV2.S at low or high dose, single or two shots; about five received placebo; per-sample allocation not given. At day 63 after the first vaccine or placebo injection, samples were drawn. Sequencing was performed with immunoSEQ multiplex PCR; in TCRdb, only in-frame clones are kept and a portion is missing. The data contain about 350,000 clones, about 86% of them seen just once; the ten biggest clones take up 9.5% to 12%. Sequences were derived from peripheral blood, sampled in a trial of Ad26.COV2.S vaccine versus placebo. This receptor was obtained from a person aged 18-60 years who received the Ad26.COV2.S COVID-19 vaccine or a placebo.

CDR3 sequence reads: CATHSAGSSYNEQFF. CDR3 DNA: TGTGCCACCCATTCGGCGGGAAGCTCCTACAATGAGCAGTTCTTC. The chain uses TRBV28 and TRBJ2-1; D possibly corresponds to TRBD2 (6 bases). The CDR3 runs 15 residues. From germline, CDR1 is MDHEN and CDR2 SYDVKM. V shed 10 bases and J shed 0 bases, with 16 bases lying between them.